What follows describes a single TCR beta chain. These data are taken from a study of metastatic and nonmetastatic thyroid tumors. Germline-derived CDR1 and CDR2 are MDHEN and SYDVKM. CDR3 length: 19 residues. V was clipped by 3 bases and J by 5 bases; unmatched bases: 17. In the authors' workflow: Clinicopathological groups of papillary thyroid cancer showed CDR3 differences that were used to build a distant-metastasis classifier. TCRdb re-called the PCR reads through MiXCR. TCRdb, not the authors, supplied the V and J calls. The table includes about 34,000 clones, approximately 40% detected once. All patients reached thyroid surgery having received no treatment beforehand.

Material for sequencing was tumor tissue. The source of this sequence is a female donor with papillary thyroid cancer or a benign thyroid nodule (not recorded which). Some clones in this sample may be carry-over from other donors' samples. V is TRBV28 and J is TRBJ2-1, with TRBD2 matching 9 bases. The CDR3 DNA is TGTGCCAGCAGTTTCACCCGGGTACGGCGGGAGGGCCTCAACAATGAGCAGTTCTTC. The encoded protein is CASSFTRVRREGLNNEQFF.